The 13 T cell receptor beta chains presented below share a single source sample, sequenced in a study. Each CDR3 protein is one row after TCRdb ran MiXCR on the RT-PCR reads. The profile covers approximately 720,000 distinct CDR3 sequences, with 14% appearing a single time and roughly 4% taken by the ten largest. Material: memory CD4+ T cells from blood. Receptors were obtained from a female donor in good health, serving as a healthy control.

This clonotype has a count of ten or more. This sequence joins TRBV5-1 and TRBJ2-3; D unclear. V dropped 4 bases and J dropped 4 bases, with 13 bases sitting between them. Germline V gene sequence: CDR1 SGHRS, CDR2 YFSETQ. The CDR3 consists of 14 residues. The CDR3 nucleotides are TGCGCCAGCAGCCTGGATAGCACGGCAGATACGCAGTATTTT. Its translation is CASSLDSTADTQYF. Looking up the rest from reference TRBV5-1 and TRBJ2-3 gives the full variable domain: KAGVTQTPRYLIKTRGQQVTLSCSPISGHRSVSWYQQTPGQGLQFLFEYFSETQRNKGNFPGRFSGRQFSNSRSEMNVSTLELGDSALYLCASSLDSTADTQYFGPGTRLTVL.

This clonotype came up many times. The V and J genes are TRBV7-9 and TRBJ2-3; 12 nucleotides line up with TRBD2. With 3 bases clipped from V and 3 bases from J, the junction kept 4 bases outside the gene matches. CDR3 length: 16 amino acids. CDR1 is SEHNR and CDR2 is FQNEAQ in the germline V gene (reference sequence). The CDR3 nucleotides are TGTGCCAGCAGCTTTAGACTAGCGGGAGCAACAGATACGCAGTATTTT. The encoded protein is CASSFRLAGATDTQYF.

About this clonotype: A read error is possible here, since a much larger clone lies one base away. The rearrangement uses TRBV24-1 and TRBJ2-7; no clear D gene. V was cut by 1 base and J by 5 bases, with 2 bases left in between. The CDR3 loop spans 11 amino acids. Germline CDR1 is KGHDR and CDR2 is SFDVKD. The CDR3 DNA reads TGTGCCACCAGTGATTTCCACGAGCAGTACTTC. Its translation is CATSDFHEQYF.

This clonotype was counted between two and nine times. The chain links TRBV28 to TRBJ1-2; 8 bases agree with TRBD1. The germline CDR1 and CDR2 sequences are MDHEN and SYDVKM. V was clipped by 5 bases and J by 4 bases; unmatched bases: 15. The CDR3 length is 17 residues. CDR3 protein: CASSPRGGQGAIYGYTF. CDR3 nucleotides: TGTGCCAGCAGTCCCCGGGGCGGGCAGGGGGCGATCTATGGCTACACCTTC.

This clonotype has more than one count but fewer than ten. This rearrangement joins TRBV4-3 to TRBJ2-7, with TRBD1 matching over 9 bases. CDR1 LGHNA and CDR2 YSLEER come from the germline V gene. Unmatched junction bases numbered 11, after V lost 3 bases and J lost 5 bases. CDR3 length: 16 amino acids. CDR3 DNA sequence: TGCGCCAGCAGCCATGAAACCCCGGACAGGGGCCACGAGCAGTACTTC. Translation: CASSHETPDRGHEQYF.

The rearrangement uses TRBV7-9 and TRBJ1-5; TRBD1 agrees at 8 bases. CDR1 is SEHNR and CDR2 is FQNEAQ in the germline V gene (reference sequence). The CDR3 has 14 residues. V shed 5 bases, J shed 7 bases, and the junction held 7 bases outside the gene matches. The CDR3: CASSDSGGIQPQHF. In DNA form, the CDR3 reads TGTGCCAGCAGCGATTCAGGGGGCATCCAGCCCCAGCATTTT.

This clonotype was detected a few times. The chain couples TRBV20-1 to TRBJ1-1; unclear D gene. V lost 3 bases and J lost 2, with 7 bases in between. The CDR3 length is 12 residues. Germline CDR1 is DFQATT and CDR2 is SNEGSKA (reference sequence). The CDR3 spells CSARVLNTEAFF. The CDR3 nucleotides read TGCAGTGCTAGGGTACTAAACACTGAAGCTTTCTTT.

The V gene is TRBV29-1, the J gene TRBJ2-3; TRBD1 aligns across 9 bases. Germline V gene data show CDR1 as SQVTM and CDR2 as ANQGSEA. The CDR3 consists of 16 residues. After removal of 6 bases from V and 2 bases from J, the junction contained 12 bases not matched to a gene. CDR3 region: CSVQNPGTGSTDTQYF. The CDR3 nucleotides read TGCAGCGTCCAAAACCCTGGGACAGGGTCCACAGATACGCAGTATTTT.

The chain employs TRBV3-1 and TRBJ1-1; possibly TRBD1 for D (6 bases). Trimming stripped 3 bases from V and 8 bases from J, with 16 bases between. Germline-derived CDR1 and CDR2 are LGHDT and YNNKEL (reference sequence). CDR3 length equals 14 residues. CDR3 coding DNA: TGTGCCAGCAGCCAGACCCCGGGACAAGGCGAAGCTTTCTTT. Translated, it gives CASSQTPGQGEAFF.

This clonotype came up a few times. The rearrangement links TRBV5-5 to TRBJ2-3; TRBD1 matches 9 bases. Germline trimming cut 4 bases from V and 1 base from J; bases unmatched to any gene: 4. Per the germline V gene, CDR1 is SGHKS and CDR2 is YYEKEE (reference sequence). This CDR3 contains 15 residues. The DNA of the CDR3 is TGTGCCAGCAGCGGGGGACAGGGACGCACAGATACGCAGTATTTT. Protein: CASSGGQGRTDTQYF.

In its sample, this clonotype was seen a few times. The chain couples TRBV6-6 to TRBJ1-1; D may be TRBD1 (6 bases). The CDR3 consists of 15 residues. The V end lost 4 bases, the J end lost 0 bases, and 12 bases lay between the germline ends. Germline values: CDR1 MNHNY, CDR2 SVGAGI (reference sequence). In DNA, the CDR3 is TGTGCCAGCAGTTCTTCCGGGACACTGAACACTGAAGCTTTCTTT. Translated, it gives CASSSSGTLNTEAFF.

V is TRBV10-3 and J is TRBJ2-3; perhaps TRBD1 as D (5 bases). CDR1 is ENHRY, CDR2 SYGVKD, per germline. The CDR3 spans 15 residues. Trimming left V 3 bases short and J 2 bases short, with 12 bases between. CDR3 region: CAISEDRPNTDTQYF. CDR3 coding DNA: TGTGCCATCAGTGAAGACAGACCGAACACAGATACGCAGTATTTT.

This clonotype was seen once. The chain recombines TRBV9 with TRBJ2-7, with TRBD1 identical over 10 bases. Germline CDR1 and CDR2: SGDLS and YYNGEE. The CDR3 runs to 15 residues. Trimming took 3 bases from V and 5 from J; bases not matched to a gene: 8. The CDR3 loop is CASSAPGQGIDEQYF. In DNA form, the CDR3 reads TGTGCCAGCAGCGCTCCGGGACAGGGGATCGACGAGCAGTACTTC.